The present entry profiles one TCR beta chain with its context. This clone has more than one count but fewer than ten. The antigen it binds to is not known. No much larger clone exists at a distance of one base, and base qualities are not known. These data belong to a study of shared clonotypes between healthy human individuals (dated by TCRdb to the early 2020s). Some background on the complete study: The cohort comprised two women and a few men aged 18 to 49 years. For each donor, CD4 naive and CD4 memory were each run on three plates, CD8 naive on two plates, and CD8 memory on one plate. Blood TCR repertoires of a handful of healthy adults were deeply sequenced to estimate repertoire size and the extent of clonotype sharing between individuals. To increase sequencing depth and limit assay-specific biases, TCR repertoire library preparation and sequencing were carried out by different laboratories using diverse techniques. Per donor, leukapheresis produced somewhere between about 0.85 and 9.5 billion PBMCs. The investigation overall reported the following: Approximately 5% of naive CD4, roughly 3.6% of naive CD8, roughly 2.5% of memory CD4, and less than 0.45% of memory CD8 clonotypes were shared across a handful of donors. Because the study included a small number of donors, the genetic and exposure-history diversity represented was limited. Pairwise subsampling indicated that sequencing depth was expected to affect the degree of clonotype sharing among donors. Only blood was sampled, and tissue TCR repertoires likely differ from those in blood. Incomplete sequencing was indicated by rarefaction of sorted-subset datasets, despite the large sequencing depth. Naive subsets generally had larger estimated clonotype richness than memory subsets did. Clonotypes shared by all four sorted-subset donors showed higher generation probabilities than non-shared clonotypes.

Using the deep immunoSEQ assay, TCR CDR3 regions were amplified from genomic DNA by multiplex PCR. Extracted genomic DNA from each cell subset was distributed evenly across all wells of several immunoSEQ 96-well plates, and each plate was treated as a replicate. For sorted subsets, 200 ng of genomic DNA, equivalent to around 30,000 T cell genomes, went into each replicate PCR. The purified libraries were quantified using a Qubit 3.0 fluorometer, sized with a Bioanalyzer 2100, and then quantified again using the KAPA Library Quantification kit. Every immunoSEQ 96-well plate was sequenced on a separate single-read 150-cycle Illumina NextSeq 550 flow cell. The original pipeline was this. The immunoSEQ output contained only junctional sequences without quality scores, so filtering could not match that applied to full-length reads. Sequences were annotated with PyIR, a Python wrapper for IgBLAST v1.9, using IMGT germline references to assign V/J genes and CDR3. Reads were filtered out if the reads had weak V/J assignments (E-value above 1e-6), no CDR3, stop codons, out-of-frame junctions, or ambiguous translated residues. V3J clonotypes were defined as sequences sharing the same inferred V gene, J gene, and CDR3 amino acid sequence. Percentage overlap between repertoires was calculated by dividing the number of shared unique clonotypes by the size of the smaller repertoire. Richness of each repertoire was evaluated using RTK rarefaction, the Chao1 estimator, and Recon v2.1 estimates of unobserved clonotypes. Generation probabilities were computed with OLGA for all TCRbeta clonotypes obtained by the gDNA method from a handful of donors. TCRdb took over this immuneACCESS table, retaining in-frame rearrangements with V and J assigned. Such tables are incomplete; in checked studies, under half of the missing clones stem from an unresolved V gene, and the remainder is unexplained. Clonal size and the V and J genes are those of that table, whereas D and trimming came from the DNA. This sample gives roughly 2,500,000 clones in total; approximately 93% of them show up just once. The ten largest clonotypes hold about 0.34% of the sample.

Donors were healthy HIV-negative adults with no recently reported acute infections or vaccinations. Every donor was a Caucasian adult living in Nashville, Tennessee, USA. CD4+ T cells were enriched through magnetic negative selection, after which naive cells were positively selected on CD45RA and the remaining negative fraction served as the memory subset. Blood was collected by leukapheresis, and PBMCs were isolated by Ficoll-Histopaque density gradient centrifugation and then cryopreserved in liquid nitrogen vapor phase. Analytical flow cytometry was used to check the purity and quantity of each magnetically sorted T cell population. Genomic DNA was isolated from each sorted fraction and quantified by UV absorbance on a Nanodrop 2000c. Including the terminal cysteine and phenylalanine, the CDR3 comprises 17 residues. Only the CDR3 region is kept as DNA, spanning 51 bases read in frame from base 1. CDR1 is given as SGHRS and CDR2 as YFSETQ, both from the germline V gene. V and J lose 4 bases and 0 bases, and a span of 20 bases separates them.

The chain is made from TRBV5-1 and TRBJ2-7; TRBD1 might be the D gene, on 5 matching bases. The TCR was taken from a man aged 18 to 35 in good health. Some clones in this sample may be carry-over from other donors' samples. The sequenced material came from naive CD4+ T cells from PBMCs. This specimen's cell subset or site label, interpreted: CD45RA+ positively selected. The nucleotides read TGCGCCAGCAGCCCTTCCTCAGACAGTTACATCTCCTACGAGCAGTACTTC. This translates into CASSPSSDSYISYEQYF.